This T cell receptor (beta chain) was observed in a study of Ad26.COV2.S vaccination and SARS-CoV-2 variants. The wider study: Enrollment placed the donor in the COV1001 Ad26.COV2.S trial arm. Study-level findings and limits: The TCR breadth and depth analyses may have produced an underestimate of total T cell responses.

The sample's treatment: 15 to 20 received Ad26.COV2.S at low or high dose, single or two shots; about 5 received placebo; per-sample allocation not given. Specimens were obtained on day 63 following the first vaccine or placebo injection. An adult of 18-55 years in Boston served as donor. The length of the CDR3 is 14 residues. Germline V gene data show CDR1 as SGHNT and CDR2 as YENEEA. J gave up 8 bases and V 5 bases, and 8 bases lay outside the gene matches. Libraries were prepared by immunoSEQ multiplex PCR; TCRdb keeps only in-frame clonotypes and omits some of them. The table records some 340,000 clones, 85% of them present only once. Notes on this clone: Its antigen is still unknown.

V is TRBV11-3 and J is TRBJ1-4, with 7 bases matching TRBD1. This clonotype was obtained from a person aged 18-65 years who received the Ad26.COV2.S COVID-19 vaccine or a placebo. The sequences come from peripheral blood, collected in a trial of Ad26.COV2.S vaccine versus placebo. The CDR3 sequence is CASSKRTGDEKLFF. CDR3 in DNA: TGTGCCAGCAGCAAGCGAACAGGGGACGAAAAACTGTTTTTT. The full variable domain, completed using reference TRBV11-3 and TRBJ1-4, is EAGVVQSPRYKIIEKKQPVAFWCNPISGHNTLYWYLQNLGQGPELLIRYENEEAVDDSQLPKDRFSAERLKGVDSTLKIQPAELGDSAVYLCASSKRTGDEKLFFGSGTQLSVL.